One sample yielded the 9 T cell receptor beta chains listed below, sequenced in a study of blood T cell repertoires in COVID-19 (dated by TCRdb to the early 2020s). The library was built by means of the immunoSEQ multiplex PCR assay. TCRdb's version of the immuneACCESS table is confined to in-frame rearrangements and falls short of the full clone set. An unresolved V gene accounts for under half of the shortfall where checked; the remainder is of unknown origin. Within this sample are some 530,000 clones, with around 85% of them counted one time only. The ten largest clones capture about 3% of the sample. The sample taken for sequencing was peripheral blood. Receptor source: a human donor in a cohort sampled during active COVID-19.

The CDR3 DNA reads TGTGCCAGCAGCGTTTCCTCCAACACCGGGGAGCTGTTTTTT. Protein sequence: CASSVSSNTGELFF. J is TRBJ2-2 and V is TRBV9; D remains ambiguous. Germline loops: CDR1 SGDLS, CDR2 YYNGEE. V was trimmed by 2 bases and J by 2 bases, leaving 7 bases between them. This CDR3 has 14 amino acids. The variable domain in full, with the rest retrieved from reference TRBV9 and TRBJ2-2, is DSGVTQTPKHLITATGQRVTLRCSPRSGDLSVYWYQQSLDQGLQFLIQYYNGEERAKGNILERFSAQQFPDLHSELNLSSLELGDSALYFCASSVSSNTGELFFGEGSRLTVL.

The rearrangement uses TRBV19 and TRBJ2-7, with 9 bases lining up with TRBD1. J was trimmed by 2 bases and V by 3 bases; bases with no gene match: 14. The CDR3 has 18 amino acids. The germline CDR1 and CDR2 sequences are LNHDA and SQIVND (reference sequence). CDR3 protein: CASSIRKTGRDRAYEQYF. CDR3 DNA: TGTGCCAGTAGTATCCGAAAGACGGGACGGGACAGGGCCTACGAGCAGTACTTC. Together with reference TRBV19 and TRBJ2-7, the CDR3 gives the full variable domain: DGGITQSPKYLFRKEGQNVTLSCEQNLNHDAMYWYRQDPGQGLRLIYYSQIVNDFQKGDIAEGYSVSREKKESFPLTVTSAQKNPTAFYLCASSIRKTGRDRAYEQYFGPGTRLTVT.

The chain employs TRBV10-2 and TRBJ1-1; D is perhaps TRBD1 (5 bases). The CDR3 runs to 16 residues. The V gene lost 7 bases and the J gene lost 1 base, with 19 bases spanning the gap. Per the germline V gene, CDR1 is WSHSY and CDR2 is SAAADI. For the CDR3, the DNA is TGCGCCAGCACCCCCGGGGGGGGGAGAGGGAACACTGAAGCTTTCTTT. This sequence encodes CASTPGGGRGNTEAFF.

This CDR3 reads CATSRGGTEETQYF. DNA of the CDR3: TGTGCCACCAGCAGAGGGGGGACTGAAGAGACCCAGTACTTC. The chain carries TRBV15 and TRBJ2-5; TRBD2 might be the D (6 bases). In germline, CDR1 is LNHNV, CDR2 YYDKDF (reference sequence). Trimming shortened V by 1 base and J by 3 bases, and 9 bases separated the two germline ends. The CDR3 spans 14 residues.

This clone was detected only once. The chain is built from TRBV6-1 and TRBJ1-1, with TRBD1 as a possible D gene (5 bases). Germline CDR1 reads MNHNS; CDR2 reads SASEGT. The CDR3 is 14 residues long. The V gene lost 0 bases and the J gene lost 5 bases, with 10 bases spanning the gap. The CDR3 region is CASSEAKGRTEAFF. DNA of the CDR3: TGTGCCAGCAGTGAAGCTAAGGGGCGAACTGAAGCTTTCTTT.

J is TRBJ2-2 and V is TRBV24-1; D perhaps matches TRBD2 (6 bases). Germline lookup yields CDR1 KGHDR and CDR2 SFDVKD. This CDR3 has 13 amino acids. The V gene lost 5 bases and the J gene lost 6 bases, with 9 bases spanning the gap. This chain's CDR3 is CATSGGDAGELFF. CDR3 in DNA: TGTGCCACCAGTGGGGGGGACGCCGGGGAGCTGTTTTTT.

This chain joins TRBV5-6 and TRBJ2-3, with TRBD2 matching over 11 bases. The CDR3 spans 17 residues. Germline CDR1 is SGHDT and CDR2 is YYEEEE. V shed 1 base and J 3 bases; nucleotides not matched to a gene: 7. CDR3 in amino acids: CASSLFTSGSRTDTQYF. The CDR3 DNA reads TGTGCCAGCAGCTTGTTTACTAGCGGGAGTCGGACAGATACGCAGTATTTT. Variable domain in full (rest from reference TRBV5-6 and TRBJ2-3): DAGVTQSPTHLIKTRGQQVTLRCSPKSGHDTVSWYQQALGQGPQFIFQYYEEEERQRGNFPDRFSGHQFPNYSSELNVNALLLGDSALYLCASSLFTSGSRTDTQYFGPGTRLTVL.

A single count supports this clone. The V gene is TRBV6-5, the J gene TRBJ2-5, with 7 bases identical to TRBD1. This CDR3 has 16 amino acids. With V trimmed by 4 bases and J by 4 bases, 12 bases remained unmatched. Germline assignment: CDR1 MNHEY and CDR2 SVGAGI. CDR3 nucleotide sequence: TGTGCCAGCAGTTTCAGTTCCCACAGGGGTGGAGAGACCCAGTACTTC. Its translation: CASSFSSHRGGETQYF.

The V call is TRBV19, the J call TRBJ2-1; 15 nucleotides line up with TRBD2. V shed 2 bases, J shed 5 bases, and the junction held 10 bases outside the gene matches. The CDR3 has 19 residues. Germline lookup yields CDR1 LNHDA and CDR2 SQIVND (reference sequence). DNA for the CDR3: TGTGCCAGTAGTATATTCCGGACTAGCGGGAGGGCCATCCACAATGAGCAGTTCTTC. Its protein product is CASSIFRTSGRAIHNEQFF.